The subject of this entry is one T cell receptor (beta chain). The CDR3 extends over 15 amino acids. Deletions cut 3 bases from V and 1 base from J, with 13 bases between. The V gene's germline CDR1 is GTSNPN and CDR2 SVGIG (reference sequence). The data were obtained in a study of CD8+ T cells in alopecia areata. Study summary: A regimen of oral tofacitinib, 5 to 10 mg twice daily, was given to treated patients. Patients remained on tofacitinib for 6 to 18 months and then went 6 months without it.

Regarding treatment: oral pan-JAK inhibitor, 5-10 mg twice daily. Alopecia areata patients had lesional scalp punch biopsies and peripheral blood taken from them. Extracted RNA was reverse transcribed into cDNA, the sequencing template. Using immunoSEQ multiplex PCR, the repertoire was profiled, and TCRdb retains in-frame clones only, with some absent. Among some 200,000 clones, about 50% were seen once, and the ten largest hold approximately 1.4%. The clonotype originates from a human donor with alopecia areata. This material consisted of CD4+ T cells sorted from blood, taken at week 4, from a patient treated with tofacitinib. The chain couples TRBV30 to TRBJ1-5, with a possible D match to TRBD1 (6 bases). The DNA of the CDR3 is TGTGCCTGGAGCCAGGGGACCTTAAGCAATCAGCCCCAGCATTTT. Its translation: CAWSQGTLSNQPQHF.